The rows below give T cell receptor beta chains drawn from one sample of a study of blood T cell repertoires in COVID-19. Using immunoSEQ multiplex PCR, the repertoire was profiled, and TCRdb retains in-frame clones only, with some absent. The sample holds around 81,000 clones, roughly 80% seen once. The sample comprised peripheral blood. Receptor source: a human donor in a cohort sampled during active COVID-19. Both conserved end residues are part of each CDR3. The D gene is left open where the match is weak.

TRBV2	-	TRBJ1-5	CASSSFNQPQHF	TGTGCCAGCAGTTCCTTCAATCAGCCCCAGCATTTT
TRBV19	-	TRBJ1-2	CASTPLGGNYGYTF	TGTGCCAGTACCCCTTTAGGGGGTAACTATGGCTACACCTTC
TRBV18	-	TRBJ2-1	CASSPVRFLDNEQFF	TGTGCCAGCTCACCAGTGAGGTTCTTAGACAATGAGCAGTTCTTC
TRBV12-3/TRBV12-4	-	TRBJ2-3	CASSGRPGDTQYF	TGTGCCAGCAGCGGCCGACCGGGAGATACGCAGTATTTT
TRBV2	TRBD1	TRBJ2-3	CASSGTGGFTDTQYF	TGTGCCAGCAGTGGGACAGGGGGCTTCACAGATACGCAGTATTTT
TRBV7-6	TRBD1	TRBJ1-1	CASSSPRGFTEAFF	TGTGCCAGCAGCTCACCCAGGGGGTTCACTGAAGCTTTCTTT
TRBV4-2	-	TRBJ1-2	CASSQRSGDNYGYTF	TGTGCCAGCAGCCAACGATCAGGCGACAACTATGGCTACACCTTC
TRBV5-1	TRBD1	TRBJ1-1	CASSRRTGTGMNTEAFF	TGCGCCAGCAGCCGCAGAACCGGGACAGGGATGAACACTGAAGCTTTCTTT
TRBV11-2	-	TRBJ2-5	CATSTQTQETQYF	TGTGCCACCTCGACTCAGACCCAAGAGACCCAGTACTTC
TRBV7-2	TRBD2	TRBJ2-5	CASSPRIAGGTETQYF	TGTGCCAGCAGCCCGCGAATAGCGGGGGGCACAGAGACCCAGTACTTC
TRBV6-1	-	TRBJ1-4	CASSELGQGNEKLFF	TGTGCCAGCAGTGAACTGGGGCAGGGGAATGAAAAACTGTTTTTT